This entry features one T cell receptor (beta chain) sequence. The repertoire was sequenced with immunoSEQ multiplex PCR; TCRdb's copy has only in-frame clones and lacks some. Here the sample spans 80,000 to 95,000 clones, approximately 96% being singletons. The length of the CDR3 is 13 residues. V shed 3 bases and J shed 8 bases, with 10 bases lying between them. Germline V gene lookup returns CDR1 SGHTA and CDR2 FQGNSA. These data belong to a study of technical replicates of blood from several donors. The gene calls are TRBV7-2 and TRBJ2-2, with D possibly being TRBD2 (7 bases). Sequencing used T cells isolated from PBMCs. This receptor was taken from a human donor in good health. CDR3 sequence (DNA): TGTGCCAGCAGCTTGGGGGGGGCAGGGGAGCTGTTTTTT. It yields the protein CASSLGGAGELFF.